This passage covers 21 T cell receptor beta chains from one sample sequenced in a study of T-cell memory formation after mild COVID-19. TCRdb re-analysed the 5' RACE reads in MiXCR, keeping a single row per CDR3 protein. The data show about 400,000 distinct CDR3 sequences, 23% seen once. Sequencing was performed on PBMCs or a T cell subset sorted from them (not recorded which). These receptor sequences come from an adult woman who had mild COVID-19 (a few samples of this study predate the infection). Cell type and time point are not known.

This clonotype has only a few counts. The CDR3 reads CSARPGTFSGNTIYF. Here the CDR3 DNA reads TGCAGTGCTAGACCGGGGACTTTCTCTGGAAACACCATATATTTT. The chain combines TRBV20-1 with TRBJ1-3; perhaps TRBD1 as D (5 bases). This CDR3 contains 15 residues. The V gene lost 2 bases and the J gene lost 0 bases, with 11 bases spanning the gap. Germline V gene lookup returns CDR1 DFQATT and CDR2 SNEGSKA (reference sequence).

This clonotype has more than one count but fewer than ten. The chain employs TRBV24-1 and TRBJ1-2, with TRBD1 matching 7 bases. V lost 4 bases to trimming and J lost 4 bases; unmatched junction nucleotides: 2. This CDR3 region has 13 residues. Germline V gene data show CDR1 as KGHDR and CDR2 as SFDVKD. The CDR3: CATSEGGGYGYTF. The CDR3, as DNA: TGTGCCACCAGTGAAGGGGGCGGCTATGGCTACACCTTC.

V gene TRBV6-1 combines with J gene TRBJ2-3; 8 bases match TRBD1. The CDR3 is 16 amino acids. The junction had 8 bases not matched to a gene; V was cut back by 6 bases and J by 0 bases. Germline V gives CDR1 MNHNS, CDR2 SASEGT. CDR3 protein: CASSGPGGTSTDTQYF. The CDR3 nucleotides read TGTGCCAGCAGCGGTCCAGGGGGCACGAGCACAGATACGCAGTATTTT.

This clonotype was seen at least ten times. This sequence joins TRBV7-2 and TRBJ2-6; 9 nucleotides match TRBD2. CDR1 and CDR2 (germline): SGHTA, FQGNSA. The junction had 15 bases not matched to a gene; V was cut back by 5 bases and J by 4 bases. This CDR3 contains 19 residues. CDR3 amino acids: CASSLRASGTQGGANVLTF. In DNA form, the CDR3 reads TGTGCCAGCAGCCTTAGGGCTAGCGGGACCCAGGGAGGGGCCAACGTCCTGACTTTC.

The J gene is TRBJ2-7, the V gene TRBV4-3; D not certain. The V gene's germline CDR1 is LGHNA and CDR2 YSLEER. V lost 3 bases to trimming and J lost 0 bases, with 9 bases between them. The CDR3 contains 14 residues. As DNA, the CDR3 is TGCGCCAGCAGCCAGCAACTGGCCTCCTACGAGCAGTACTTC. Its protein product is CASSQQLASYEQYF.

The chain couples TRBV5-4 to TRBJ2-5, with TRBD2 matching over 10 bases. Per the germline V gene, CDR1 is SGHNT and CDR2 is YYREEE (reference sequence). The CDR3 has 14 amino acids. The V segment lost 4 bases and the J segment 4 bases; nucleotides outside the gene matches: 4. The chain's CDR3 is CASSARLAGETQYF. CDR3 nucleotide sequence: TGTGCCAGCAGCGCCAGACTAGCGGGAGAGACCCAGTACTTC.

This clonotype was counted many times. Here the CDR3 DNA reads TGTGCCAGCAGTACAGCGGGAGGGAAGGGAGATACGCAGTATTTT. This translates into CASSTAGGKGDTQYF. V is TRBV12-3 or TRBV12-4 and J is TRBJ2-3, with 10 bases fitting TRBD2. V was clipped by 5 bases and J by 5 bases; unmatched bases: 7. The CDR3 loop spans 15 amino acids.

The gene calls are TRBV27 and TRBJ2-5; 8 bases map to TRBD1. There are 13 residues in the CDR3. The V and J ends lost 6 bases and 5 bases, in that order; junction bases with no gene match: 5. Germline V gene sequence: CDR1 MNHEY, CDR2 SMNVEV (reference sequence). The CDR3 is CASSVDRAETQYF. CDR3 coding DNA: TGTGCCAGCAGCGTGGACAGGGCGGAGACCCAGTACTTC.

The chain joins TRBV6-1 to TRBJ2-7; no reliable D call. The V gene lost 7 bases and the J gene lost 4 bases, with 11 bases spanning the gap. The length of the CDR3 is 12 residues. CDR1 is MNHNS and CDR2 is SASEGT in the germline V gene. In nucleotides, the CDR3 is TGTGCCAGCACCCAGACCCTATACGAGCAGTACTTC. It encodes CASTQTLYEQYF.

This rearrangement joins TRBV12-3 or TRBV12-4 to TRBJ1-2, with D perhaps matching TRBD1 (5 bases). V lost 5 bases and J 5 bases, leaving 18 bases between the germline ends. The CDR3 extends over 15 amino acids. In DNA, the CDR3 is TGTGCCAGCAGTCCCGGGGGGAAGGTTAGGTATGGCTACACCTTC. This codes for CASSPGGKVRYGYTF.

The chain couples TRBV7-2 to TRBJ1-2; perhaps TRBD1 as D (5 bases). The CDR3 totals 14 residues. V was cut by 6 bases and J by 6 bases, with 17 bases left in between. The V gene's germline CDR1 is SGHTA and CDR2 FQGNSA. The CDR3 is CASSFVVGGDGYTF. CDR3 DNA sequence: TGTGCCAGCAGTTTCGTTGTGGGGGGGGATGGCTACACCTTC.

The chain employs TRBV12-3 or TRBV12-4 and TRBJ2-1; a weak D match, TRBD1 (5 bases). The CDR3 is 13 amino acids. The V end was cut by 6 bases, the J end by 9 bases, with 15 bases between. The CDR3 is CASSALGPIEQFF. The DNA for the CDR3 is TGTGCCAGCAGCGCCCTGGGGCCCATTGAGCAGTTCTTC.

The J gene is TRBJ2-3, the V gene TRBV2; possibly TRBD1 for D (6 bases). The CDR3 contains 12 residues. Germline V gives CDR1 SNHLY, CDR2 FYNNEI. V was cut by 7 bases and J by 7 bases, with 12 bases left in between. CDR3 DNA sequence: TGTGCCAGCATGCAGGGGCTCAATACGCAGTATTTT. Translated, it gives CASMQGLNTQYF. Using reference TRBV2 and TRBJ2-3 for the parts outside the CDR3, the full variable domain is EPEVTQTPSHQVTQMGQEVILRCVPISNHLYFYWYRQILGQKVEFLVSFYNNEISEKSEIFDDQFSVERPDGSNFTLKIRSTKLEDSAMYFCASMQGLNTQYFGPGTRLTVL.

The sample holds a few counts of this clonotype. V is TRBV7-2 and J is TRBJ1-5, with D maybe TRBD1 (6 bases). CDR3 size: 16 residues. The germline V gene has CDR1 SGHTA and CDR2 FQGNSA. V was cut by 5 bases and J by 7 bases, with 21 bases left in between. CDR3 sequence: CASSPGGAGKRQPQHF. The CDR3 DNA reads as TGTGCCAGCAGCCCGGGGGGGGCAGGGAAGCGCCAGCCCCAGCATTTT.

This clonotype occurred a few times. V and J are TRBV28 and TRBJ1-1; weak D call: TRBD1 (6 bases). Germline-derived CDR1 and CDR2 are MDHEN and SYDVKM. V was cut by 6 bases and J by 2 bases, with 16 bases left in between. The length of the CDR3 is 15 residues. This chain's CDR3 is CASRGNDRPNTEAFF. In DNA form, the CDR3 reads TGTGCCAGCAGGGGAAACGACAGGCCAAACACTGAAGCTTTCTTT.

This clonotype was found a few times. The chain employs TRBV6-2 or TRBV6-3 and TRBJ2-7, with D possibly TRBD1 on 5 matching bases. The CDR3 runs to 18 residues. V lost 6 bases and J lost 2, with 26 bases in between. Germline loops: CDR1 MNHEY, CDR2 SVGEGT. The CDR3 region is CASSLRENQGSLPYEQYF. The CDR3 DNA sequence: TGTGCCAGCAGCCTACGCGAAAACCAGGGTTCCCTCCCCTACGAGCAGTACTTC.

This clonotype was detected a few times. V is TRBV4-1 and J is TRBJ1-4, with D tentatively TRBD1 (5 bases). This CDR3 spans 18 amino acids. Deletions cut 1 base from V and 8 bases from J, with 23 bases between. From germline, CDR1 is MGHRA and CDR2 YSYEKL. CDR3 loop: CASSQAGNRPSLGEKLFF. The DNA for the CDR3 is TGCGCCAGCAGCCAAGCTGGGAACAGGCCGTCCCTGGGGGAAAAACTGTTTTTT.

This clonotype was seen more than once but under ten times. The chain recombines TRBV4-2 with TRBJ1-4; maybe TRBD1 (5 bases). CDR1 LGHNA and CDR2 YNFKEQ come from the germline V gene. The CDR3 consists of 12 residues. The V end was cut by 10 bases, the J end by 6 bases, with 12 bases between. CDR3 loop: CATGTADEKLFF. CDR3 nucleotides: TGTGCCACCGGGACGGCCGATGAAAAACTGTTTTTT.

This clonotype was seen only a few times. The CDR3 sequence: CASRHLGGAGELFF. The CDR3 DNA reads TGTGCCAGCAGACACCTGGGCGGGGCCGGGGAGCTGTTTTTT. The chain joins TRBV12-3 or TRBV12-4 to TRBJ2-2; D might be TRBD2 (6 bases). The V gene lost 6 bases and the J gene lost 6 bases, with 14 bases spanning the gap. There are 14 residues in the CDR3.

This chain links TRBV20-1 with TRBJ2-1, with D tentatively TRBD1 (5 bases). The CDR3 loop spans 15 amino acids. V was cut by 1 base and J by 6 bases, with 16 bases left in between. Germline lookup yields CDR1 DFQATT and CDR2 SNEGSKA (reference sequence). This CDR3 reads CSARGVGAYFNEQFF. The CDR3 coding sequence is TGCAGTGCTAGAGGGGTAGGGGCCTACTTCAATGAGCAGTTCTTC.

The rearrangement links TRBV4-1 to TRBJ2-2, with 9 bases identical to TRBD1. Germline V gene lookup returns CDR1 MGHRA and CDR2 YSYEKL. This CDR3 spans 20 amino acids. J gave up 0 bases and V 3 bases, and 14 bases lay outside the gene matches. DNA of the CDR3: TGCGCCAGCAGCCATGCTGTGGGGGACAGGGCTCTAGCGAACACCGGGGAGCTGTTTTTT. Its translation: CASSHAVGDRALANTGELFF.